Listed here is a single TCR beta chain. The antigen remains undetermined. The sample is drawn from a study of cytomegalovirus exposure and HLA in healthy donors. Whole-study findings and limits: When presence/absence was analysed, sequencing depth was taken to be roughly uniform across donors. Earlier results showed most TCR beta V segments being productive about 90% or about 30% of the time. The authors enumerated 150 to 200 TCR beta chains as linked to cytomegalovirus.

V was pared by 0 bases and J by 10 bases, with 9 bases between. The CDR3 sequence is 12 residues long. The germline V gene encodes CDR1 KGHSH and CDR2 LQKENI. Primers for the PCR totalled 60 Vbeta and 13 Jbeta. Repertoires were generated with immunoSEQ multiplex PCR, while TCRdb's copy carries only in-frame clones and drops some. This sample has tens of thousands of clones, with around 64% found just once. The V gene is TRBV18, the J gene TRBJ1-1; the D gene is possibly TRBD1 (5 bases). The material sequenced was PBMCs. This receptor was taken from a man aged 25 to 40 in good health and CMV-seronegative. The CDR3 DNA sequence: TGTGCCAGCTCACCACCCGGGGGACGAGCTTTCTTT. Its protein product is CASSPPGGRAFF.